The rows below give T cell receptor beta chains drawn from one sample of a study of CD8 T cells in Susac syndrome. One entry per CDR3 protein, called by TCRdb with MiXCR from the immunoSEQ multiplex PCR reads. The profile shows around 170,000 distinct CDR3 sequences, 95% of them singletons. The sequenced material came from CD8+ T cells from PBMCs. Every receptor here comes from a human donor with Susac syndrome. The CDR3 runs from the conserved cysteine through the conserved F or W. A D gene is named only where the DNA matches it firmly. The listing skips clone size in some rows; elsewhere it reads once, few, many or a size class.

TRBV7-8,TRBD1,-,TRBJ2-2,CASSLKLTGATGELFF,TGTGCCAGCAGCTTAAAACTAACAGGGGCCACCGGGGAGCTGTTTTTT
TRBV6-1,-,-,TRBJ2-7,CASSISGTMGEQYF,TGTGCCAGCAGTATTTCCGGGACAATGGGCGAGCAGTACTTC
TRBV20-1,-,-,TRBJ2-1,CSAPAGGDYNEQFF,TGCAGTGCCCCTGCTGGGGGCGACTACAATGAGCAGTTCTTC
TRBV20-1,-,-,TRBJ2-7,CSARVLGTEYEQYF,TGCAGTGCTAGGGTCCTTGGGACGGAATACGAGCAGTACTTC
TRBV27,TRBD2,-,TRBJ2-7,CASRKTSGYYEQYF,TGTGCCAGCAGGAAGACTAGCGGCTACTACGAGCAGTACTTC
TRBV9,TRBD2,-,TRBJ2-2,CASSVEISGRTGELFF,TGTGCCAGCAGCGTAGAAATTAGCGGGAGGACCGGGGAGCTGTTTTTT
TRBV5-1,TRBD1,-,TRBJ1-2,CASSLDRGIGYTF,TGCGCCAGCAGCTTGGACAGGGGAATTGGCTACACCTTC
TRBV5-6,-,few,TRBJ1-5,CASSLAPDNQPQHF,TGTGCCAGCAGCTTGGCCCCAGACAATCAGCCCCAGCATTTT
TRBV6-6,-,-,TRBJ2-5,CASSYVGGGETQYF,TGTGCCAGCAGTTACGTGGGAGGAGGAGAGACCCAGTACTTC
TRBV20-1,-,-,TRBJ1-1,CSARRRSNTEAFF,TGCAGTGCTAGGCGCCGGTCGAACACTGAAGCTTTCTTT